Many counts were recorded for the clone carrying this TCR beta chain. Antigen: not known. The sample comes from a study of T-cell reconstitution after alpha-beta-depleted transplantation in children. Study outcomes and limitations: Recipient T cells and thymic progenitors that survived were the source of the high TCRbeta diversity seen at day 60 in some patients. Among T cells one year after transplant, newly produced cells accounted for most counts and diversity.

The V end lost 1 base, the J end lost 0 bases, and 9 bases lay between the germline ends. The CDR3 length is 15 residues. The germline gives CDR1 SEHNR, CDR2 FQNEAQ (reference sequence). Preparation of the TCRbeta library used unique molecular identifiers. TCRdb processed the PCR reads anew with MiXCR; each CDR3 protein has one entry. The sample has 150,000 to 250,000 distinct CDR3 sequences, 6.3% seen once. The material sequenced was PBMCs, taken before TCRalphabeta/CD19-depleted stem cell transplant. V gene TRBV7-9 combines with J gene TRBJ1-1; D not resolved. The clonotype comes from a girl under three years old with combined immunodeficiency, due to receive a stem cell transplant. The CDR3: CASSLEVRLNTEAFF. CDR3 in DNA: TGTGCCAGCAGCTTAGAGGTCAGACTGAACACTGAAGCTTTCTTT.